The clone carrying this T cell receptor (beta chain) was observed at least ten times. Its antigen is currently unknown. Nobody among the patients had been given any treatment before thyroid surgery. The CDR3 extends over 12 amino acids. Between the trimmed V and J ends, which lost 7 bases and 7 bases, there was a span of 11 bases. The germline V gene has CDR1 MDHEN and CDR2 SYDVKM. This entry comes from a study of metastatic and nonmetastatic thyroid tumors. Across the whole study: Malignant and benign thyroid patients had repertoires compared in peripheral blood and tumor or nodule tissue.

The study's findings and limits: Reportedly, malignant thyroid tumors had significantly higher TCR beta diversity than benign nodules, in blood and tumor.

TCRdb re-analyzed the PCR reads through MiXCR. The sample lists approximately 40,000 clones; about 20% were seen once. The sequence was collected from a female donor with papillary thyroid cancer or a benign thyroid nodule (not recorded which). Some clones in this sample may be carry-over from other donors' samples. The source material was blood. J is TRBJ2-1 and V is TRBV28; no definite D call. This CDR3 reads CASNPLVNEQFF. DNA for the CDR3: TGTGCCAGCAACCCGCTAGTAAATGAGCAGTTCTTC. Variable domain in full (rest from reference TRBV28 and TRBJ2-1): DVKVTQSSRYLVKRTGEKVFLECVQDMDHENMFWYRQDPGLGLRLIYFSYDVKMKEKGDIPEGYSVSREKKERFSLILESASTNQTSMYLCASNPLVNEQFFGPGTRLTVL.